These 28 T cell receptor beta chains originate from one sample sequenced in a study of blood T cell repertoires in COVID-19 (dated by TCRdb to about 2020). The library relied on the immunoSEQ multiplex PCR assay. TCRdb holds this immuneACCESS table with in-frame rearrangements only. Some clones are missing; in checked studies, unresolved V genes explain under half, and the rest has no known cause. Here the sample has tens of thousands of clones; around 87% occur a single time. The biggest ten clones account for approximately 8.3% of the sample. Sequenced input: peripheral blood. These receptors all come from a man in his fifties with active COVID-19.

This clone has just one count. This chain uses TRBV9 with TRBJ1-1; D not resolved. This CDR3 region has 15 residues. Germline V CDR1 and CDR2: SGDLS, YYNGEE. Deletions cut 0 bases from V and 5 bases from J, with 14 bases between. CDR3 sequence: CASSVAGEGGTEAFF. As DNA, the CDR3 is TGTGCCAGCAGCGTAGCTGGGGAGGGTGGTACTGAAGCTTTCTTT.

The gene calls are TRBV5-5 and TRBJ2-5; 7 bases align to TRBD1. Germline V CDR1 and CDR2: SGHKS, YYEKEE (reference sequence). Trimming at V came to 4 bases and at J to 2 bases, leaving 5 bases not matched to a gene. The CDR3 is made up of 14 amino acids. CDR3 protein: CASSPDRNQETQYF. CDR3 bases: TGTGCCAGCAGCCCGGACAGGAATCAAGAGACCCAGTACTTC.

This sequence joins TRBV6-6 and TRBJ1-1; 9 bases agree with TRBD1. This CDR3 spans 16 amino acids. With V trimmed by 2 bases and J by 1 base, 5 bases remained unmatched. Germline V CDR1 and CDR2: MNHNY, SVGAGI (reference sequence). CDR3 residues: CASSYGYRGQNTEAFF. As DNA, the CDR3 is TGTGCCAGCAGTTACGGGTACAGGGGGCAGAACACTGAAGCTTTCTTT.

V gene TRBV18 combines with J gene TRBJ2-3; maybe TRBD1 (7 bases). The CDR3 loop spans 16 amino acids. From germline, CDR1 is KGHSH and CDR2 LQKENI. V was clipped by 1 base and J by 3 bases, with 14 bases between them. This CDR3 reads CASSPQGRGRTDTQYF. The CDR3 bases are TGTGCCAGCTCACCACAGGGCAGGGGGAGGACAGATACGCAGTATTTT.

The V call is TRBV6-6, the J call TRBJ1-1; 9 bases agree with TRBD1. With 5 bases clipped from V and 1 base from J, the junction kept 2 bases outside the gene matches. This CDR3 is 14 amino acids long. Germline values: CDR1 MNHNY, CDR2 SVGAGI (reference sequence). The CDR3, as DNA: TGTGCCAGCAGTCGGGACAGGGAGAACACTGAAGCTTTCTTT. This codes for CASSRDRENTEAFF.

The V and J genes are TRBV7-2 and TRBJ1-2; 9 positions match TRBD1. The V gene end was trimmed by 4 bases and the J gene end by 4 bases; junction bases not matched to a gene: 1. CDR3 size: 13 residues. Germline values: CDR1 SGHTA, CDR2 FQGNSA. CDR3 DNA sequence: TGTGCCAGCAGCTCGGACAGGGGCTATGGCTACACCTTC. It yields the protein CASSSDRGYGYTF.

CDR3 coding DNA: TGTGCCAGCAGTCCCAATGGGGGCCCCACCGAGCAGTACTTC. Amino acid sequence: CASSPNGGPTEQYF. The chain joins TRBV6-6 to TRBJ2-7; D perhaps matches TRBD1 (6 bases). V lost 5 bases to trimming and J lost 6 bases, with 17 bases between them. This CDR3 has 14 residues. Germline loops: CDR1 MNHNY, CDR2 SVGAGI (reference sequence).

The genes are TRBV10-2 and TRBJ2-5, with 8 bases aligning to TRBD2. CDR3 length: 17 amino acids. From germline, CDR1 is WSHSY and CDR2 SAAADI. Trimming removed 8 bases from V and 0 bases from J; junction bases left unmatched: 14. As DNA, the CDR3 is TGCGCCAGCGGATTCCTCGGGACTAGGGGGGACCAAGAGACCCAGTACTTC. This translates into CASGFLGTRGDQETQYF.

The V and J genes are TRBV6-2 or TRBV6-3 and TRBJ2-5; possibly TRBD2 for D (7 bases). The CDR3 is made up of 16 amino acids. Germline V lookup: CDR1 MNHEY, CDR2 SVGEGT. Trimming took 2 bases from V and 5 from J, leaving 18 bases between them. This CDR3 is CASSYNGGGPVETQYF. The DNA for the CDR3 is TGTGCCAGCAGTTACAATGGGGGGGGGCCGGTTGAGACCCAGTACTTC.

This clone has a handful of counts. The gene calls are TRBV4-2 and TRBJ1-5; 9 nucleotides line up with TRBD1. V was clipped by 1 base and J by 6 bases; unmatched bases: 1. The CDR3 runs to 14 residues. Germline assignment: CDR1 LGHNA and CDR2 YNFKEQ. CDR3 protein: CASSQGQGGQPQHF. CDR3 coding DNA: TGTGCCAGCAGCCAAGGACAGGGGGGTCAGCCCCAGCATTTT.

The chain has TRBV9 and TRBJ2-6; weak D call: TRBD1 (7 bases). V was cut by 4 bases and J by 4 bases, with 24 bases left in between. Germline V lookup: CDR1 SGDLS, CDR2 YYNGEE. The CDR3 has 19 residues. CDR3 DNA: TGTGCCAGCAGCCTGAGGGTCGTGACAGGGACTCCCGGGGCCAACGTCCTGACTTTC. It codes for CASSLRVVTGTPGANVLTF.

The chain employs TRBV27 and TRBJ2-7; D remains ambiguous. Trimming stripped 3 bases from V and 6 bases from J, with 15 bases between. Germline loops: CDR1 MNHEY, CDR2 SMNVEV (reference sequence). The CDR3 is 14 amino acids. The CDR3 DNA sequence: TGTGCCAGCAGTTTCTCTGCTAACCCGGTCGAGCAGTACTTC. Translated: CASSFSANPVEQYF.

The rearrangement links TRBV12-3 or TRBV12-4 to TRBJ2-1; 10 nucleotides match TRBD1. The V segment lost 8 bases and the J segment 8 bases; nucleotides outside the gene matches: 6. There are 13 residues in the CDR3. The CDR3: CASSAGQGHEQFF. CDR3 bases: TGTGCCAGCTCGGCGGGACAGGGGCATGAGCAGTTCTTC.

The CDR3, as DNA: TGCGCCAGCAGCCAAAGGAGGACAGCGAACACTGAAGCTTTCTTT. Translating it yields CASSQRRTANTEAFF. The chain uses TRBV4-3 and TRBJ1-1; perhaps TRBD1 as D (6 bases). The CDR3 is 15 residues long. V was clipped by 2 bases and J by 1 base, with 11 bases between them. Germline V gene lookup returns CDR1 LGHNA and CDR2 YSLEER.

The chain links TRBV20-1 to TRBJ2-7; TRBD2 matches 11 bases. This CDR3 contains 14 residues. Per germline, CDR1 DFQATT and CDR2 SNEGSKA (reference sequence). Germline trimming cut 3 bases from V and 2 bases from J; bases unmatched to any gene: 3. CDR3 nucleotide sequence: TGCAGTGCTAGTTCTAGCGGGGGGACCTACGAGCAGTACTTC. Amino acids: CSASSSGGTYEQYF.

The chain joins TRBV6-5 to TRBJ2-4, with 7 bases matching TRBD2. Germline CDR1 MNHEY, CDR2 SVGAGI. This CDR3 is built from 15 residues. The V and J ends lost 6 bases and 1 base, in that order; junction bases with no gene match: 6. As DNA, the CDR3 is TGTGCCAGCAGCCCGAGGCGGGGGGCCAAAAACATTCAGTACTTC. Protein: CASSPRRGAKNIQYF.

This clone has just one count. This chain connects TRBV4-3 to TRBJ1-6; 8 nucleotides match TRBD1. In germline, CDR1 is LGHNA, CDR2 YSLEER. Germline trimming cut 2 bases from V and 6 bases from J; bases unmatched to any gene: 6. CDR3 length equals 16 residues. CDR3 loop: CASSQHGGQGNSPLHF. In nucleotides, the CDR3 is TGCGCCAGCAGCCAACATGGCGGACAGGGTAATTCACCCCTCCACTTT.

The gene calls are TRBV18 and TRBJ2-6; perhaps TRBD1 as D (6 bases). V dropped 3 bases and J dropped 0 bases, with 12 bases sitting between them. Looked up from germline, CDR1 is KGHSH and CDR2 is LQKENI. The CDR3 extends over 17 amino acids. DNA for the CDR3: TGTGCCAGCTCACCTGATCAGGGGAACTCTGGGGCCAACGTCCTGACTTTC. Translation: CASSPDQGNSGANVLTF.

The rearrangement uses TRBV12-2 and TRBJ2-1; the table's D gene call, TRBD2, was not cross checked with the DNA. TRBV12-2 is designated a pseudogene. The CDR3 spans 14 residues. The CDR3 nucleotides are TGTGCAAGTCGCTTAGGCGCGGGACGGAATGAGCAGTTCTTC. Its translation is CASRLGAGRNEQFF.

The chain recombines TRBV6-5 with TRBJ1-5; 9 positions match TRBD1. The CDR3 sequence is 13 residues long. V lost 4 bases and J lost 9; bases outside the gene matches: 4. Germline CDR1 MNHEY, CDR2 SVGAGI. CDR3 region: CASSLTGGGPQHF. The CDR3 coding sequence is TGTGCCAGCAGTTTGACAGGGGGTGGGCCCCAGCATTTT.

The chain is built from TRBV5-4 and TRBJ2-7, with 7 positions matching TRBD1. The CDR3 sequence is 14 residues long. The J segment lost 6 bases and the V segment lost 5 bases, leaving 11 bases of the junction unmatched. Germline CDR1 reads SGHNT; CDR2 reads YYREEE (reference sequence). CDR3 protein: CASRRDHRGGEQYF. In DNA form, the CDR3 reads TGTGCCAGCAGACGTGACCACAGGGGTGGCGAGCAGTACTTC.

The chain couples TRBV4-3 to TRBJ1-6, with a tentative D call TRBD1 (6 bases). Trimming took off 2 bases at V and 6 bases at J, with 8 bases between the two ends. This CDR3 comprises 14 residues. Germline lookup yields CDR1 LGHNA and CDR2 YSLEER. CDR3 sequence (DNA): TGCGCCAGCAGCCAATCCAGGGGTAATTCACCCCTCCACTTT. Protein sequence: CASSQSRGNSPLHF.

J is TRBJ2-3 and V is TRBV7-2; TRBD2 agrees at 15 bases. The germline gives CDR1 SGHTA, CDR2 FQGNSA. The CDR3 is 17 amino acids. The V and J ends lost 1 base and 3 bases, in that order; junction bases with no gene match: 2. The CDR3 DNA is TGTGCCAGCAGCTTAGGGACTAGCGGGGGGGCTACAGATACGCAGTATTTT. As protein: CASSLGTSGGATDTQYF. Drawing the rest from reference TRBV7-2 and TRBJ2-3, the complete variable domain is GAGVSQSPSNKVTEKGKDVELRCDPISGHTALYWYRQSLGQGLEFLIYFQGNSAPDKSGLPSDRFSAERTGGSVSTLTIQRTQQEDSAVYLCASSLGTSGGATDTQYFGPGTRLTVL.

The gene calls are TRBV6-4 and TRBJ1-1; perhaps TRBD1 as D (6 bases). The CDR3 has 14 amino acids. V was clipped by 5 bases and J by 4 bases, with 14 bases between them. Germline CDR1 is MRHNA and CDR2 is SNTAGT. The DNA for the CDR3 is TGTGCCAGCAGTTTAAATACAGGGTCCACTGAAGCTTTCTTT. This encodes CASSLNTGSTEAFF.

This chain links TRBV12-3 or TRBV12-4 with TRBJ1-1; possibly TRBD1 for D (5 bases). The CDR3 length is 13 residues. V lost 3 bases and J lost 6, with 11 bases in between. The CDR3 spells CASSFGTSPEAFF. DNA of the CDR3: TGTGCCAGCAGTTTTGGGACTTCCCCTGAAGCTTTCTTT.

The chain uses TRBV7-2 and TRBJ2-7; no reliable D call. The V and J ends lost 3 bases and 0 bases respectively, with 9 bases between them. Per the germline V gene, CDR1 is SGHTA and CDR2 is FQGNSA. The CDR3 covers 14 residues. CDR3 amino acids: CASSFSPSSYEQYF. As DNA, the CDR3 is TGTGCCAGCAGCTTCTCCCCCAGCTCCTACGAGCAGTACTTC.

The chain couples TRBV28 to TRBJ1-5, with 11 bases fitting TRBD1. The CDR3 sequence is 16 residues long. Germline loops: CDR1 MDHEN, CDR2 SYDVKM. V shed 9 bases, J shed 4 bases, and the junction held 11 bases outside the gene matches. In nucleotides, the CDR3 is TGTGCCAGTAGAACCGGGACAGGGGGAAGGAATCAGCCCCAGCATTTT. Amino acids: CASRTGTGGRNQPQHF.

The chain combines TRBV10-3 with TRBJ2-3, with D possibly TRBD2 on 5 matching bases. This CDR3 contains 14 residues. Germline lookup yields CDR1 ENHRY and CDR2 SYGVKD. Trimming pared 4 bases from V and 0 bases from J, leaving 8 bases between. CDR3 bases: TGTGCCATCAGTGGAGCGGAGAGCACAGATACGCAGTATTTT. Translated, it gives CAISGAESTDTQYF.